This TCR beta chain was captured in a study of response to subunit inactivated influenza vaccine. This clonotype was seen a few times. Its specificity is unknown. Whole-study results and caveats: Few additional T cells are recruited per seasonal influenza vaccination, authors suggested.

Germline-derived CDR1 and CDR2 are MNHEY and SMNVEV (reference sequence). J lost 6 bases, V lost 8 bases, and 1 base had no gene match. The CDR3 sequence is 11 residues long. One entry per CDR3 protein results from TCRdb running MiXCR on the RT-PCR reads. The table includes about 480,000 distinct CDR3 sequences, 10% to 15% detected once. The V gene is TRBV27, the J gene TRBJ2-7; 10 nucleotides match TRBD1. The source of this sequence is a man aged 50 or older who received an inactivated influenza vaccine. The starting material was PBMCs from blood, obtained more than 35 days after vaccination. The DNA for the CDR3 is TGTGCCAGCGGGACAGGGGTCGAGCAGTACTTC. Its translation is CASGTGVEQYF.